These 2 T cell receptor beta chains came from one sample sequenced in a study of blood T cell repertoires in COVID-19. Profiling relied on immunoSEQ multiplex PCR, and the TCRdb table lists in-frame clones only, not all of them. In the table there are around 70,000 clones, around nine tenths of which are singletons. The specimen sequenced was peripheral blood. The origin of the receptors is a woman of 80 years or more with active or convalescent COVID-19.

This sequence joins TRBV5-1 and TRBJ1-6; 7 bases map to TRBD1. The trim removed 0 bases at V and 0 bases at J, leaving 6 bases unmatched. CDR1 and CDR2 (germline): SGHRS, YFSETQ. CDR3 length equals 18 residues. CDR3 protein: CASSLGDRSSSYNSPLHF. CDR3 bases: TGCGCCAGCAGCTTGGGGGACAGATCAAGCTCCTATAATTCACCCCTCCACTTT.

DNA of the CDR3: TGCGCCAGCAGTGAGCCCGGGGGCGAGCAGTACTTC. It yields the protein CASSEPGGEQYF. This rearrangement joins TRBV10-2 to TRBJ2-7, with D possibly being TRBD2 (6 bases). Trimming shortened V by 2 bases and J by 6 bases, and 8 bases separated the two germline ends. The V gene's germline CDR1 is WSHSY and CDR2 SAAADI. This CDR3 spans 12 amino acids.